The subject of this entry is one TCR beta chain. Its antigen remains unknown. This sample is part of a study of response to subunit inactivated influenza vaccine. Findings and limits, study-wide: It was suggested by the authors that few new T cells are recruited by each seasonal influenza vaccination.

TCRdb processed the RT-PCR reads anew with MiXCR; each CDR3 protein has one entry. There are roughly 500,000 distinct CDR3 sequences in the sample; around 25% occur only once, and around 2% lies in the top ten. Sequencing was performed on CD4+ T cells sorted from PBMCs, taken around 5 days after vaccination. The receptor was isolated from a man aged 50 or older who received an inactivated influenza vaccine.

The CDR3 loop reads CASSKGLAAGDTQYF. The CDR3 region has the DNA TGTGCCAGCAGCAAGGGACTAGCGGCGGGAGATACGCAGTATTTT. This rearrangement joins TRBV12-3 or TRBV12-4 to TRBJ2-3; 11 nucleotides align to TRBD2. The V segment lost 6 bases and the J segment 5 bases; nucleotides outside the gene matches: 7. The CDR3 spans 15 residues.